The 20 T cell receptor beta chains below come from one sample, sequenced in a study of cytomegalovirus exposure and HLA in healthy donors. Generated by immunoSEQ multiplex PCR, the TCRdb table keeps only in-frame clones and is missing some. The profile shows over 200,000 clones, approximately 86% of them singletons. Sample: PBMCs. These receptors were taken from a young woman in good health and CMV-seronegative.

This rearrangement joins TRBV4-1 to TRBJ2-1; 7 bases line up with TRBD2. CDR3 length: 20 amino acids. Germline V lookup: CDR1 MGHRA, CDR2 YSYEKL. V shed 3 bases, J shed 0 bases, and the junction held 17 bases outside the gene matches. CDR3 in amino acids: CASSHLKGGRGKSSYNEQFF. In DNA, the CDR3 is TGCGCCAGCAGCCACCTTAAGGGCGGGCGGGGGAAGAGCTCCTACAATGAGCAGTTCTTC.

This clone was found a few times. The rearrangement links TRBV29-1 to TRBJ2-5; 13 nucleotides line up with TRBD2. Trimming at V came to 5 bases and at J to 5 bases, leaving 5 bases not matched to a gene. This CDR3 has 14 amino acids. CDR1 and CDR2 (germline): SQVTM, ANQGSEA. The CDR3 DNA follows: TGCAGCGTTTGGACTAGCGGGAGCGGGGAGACCCAGTACTTC. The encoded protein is CSVWTSGSGETQYF. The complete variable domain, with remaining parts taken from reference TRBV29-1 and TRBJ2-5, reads SAVISQKPSRDICQRGTSLTIQCQVDSQVTMMFWYRQQPGQSLTLIATANQGSEATYESGFVIDKFPISRPNLTFSTLTVSNMSPEDSSIYLCSVWTSGSGETQYFGPGTRLLVL.

The CDR3, as DNA: TGCGCCAGCAACTCTGGGGGGGCAGATACGCAGTATTTT. This gives the protein CASNSGGADTQYF. The J gene is TRBJ2-3, the V gene TRBV5-1, with 7 bases matching TRBD2. Trimming removed 6 bases from V and 4 bases from J; junction bases left unmatched: 5. The CDR3 consists of 13 residues. CDR1 is SGHRS and CDR2 is YFSETQ in the germline V gene.

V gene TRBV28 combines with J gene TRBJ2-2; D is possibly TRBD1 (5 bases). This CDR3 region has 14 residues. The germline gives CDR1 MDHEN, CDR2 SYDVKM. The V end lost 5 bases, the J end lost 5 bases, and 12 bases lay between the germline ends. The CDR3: CASSTPTGTGELFF. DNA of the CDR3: TGTGCCAGCAGTACCCCTACAGGAACCGGGGAGCTGTTTTTT.

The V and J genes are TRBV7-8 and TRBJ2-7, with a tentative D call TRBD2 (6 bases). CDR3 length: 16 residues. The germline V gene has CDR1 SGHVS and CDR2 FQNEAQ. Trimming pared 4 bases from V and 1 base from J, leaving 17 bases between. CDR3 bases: TGTGCCAGCAGCTCCCCGGTTTGGGGGAGGTCCTACGAGCAGTACTTC. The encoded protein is CASSSPVWGRSYEQYF. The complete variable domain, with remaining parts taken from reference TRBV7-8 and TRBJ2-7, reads GAGVSQSPRYKVAKRGQDVALRCDPISGHVSLFWYQQALGQGPEFLTYFQNEAQLDKSGLPSDRFFAERPEGSVSTLKIQRTQQEDSAVYLCASSSPVWGRSYEQYFGPGTRLTVT.

CDR3 amino acids: CASSERDNQPQHF. DNA for the CDR3: TGTGCCAGCAGCGAGAGGGACAACCAGCCCCAGCATTTT. V is TRBV9 and J is TRBJ1-5; TRBD1 is a possible D gene (6 bases). Germline lookup yields CDR1 SGDLS and CDR2 YYNGEE. The CDR3 spans 13 residues. V was trimmed by 3 bases and J by 7 bases, leaving 11 bases between them.

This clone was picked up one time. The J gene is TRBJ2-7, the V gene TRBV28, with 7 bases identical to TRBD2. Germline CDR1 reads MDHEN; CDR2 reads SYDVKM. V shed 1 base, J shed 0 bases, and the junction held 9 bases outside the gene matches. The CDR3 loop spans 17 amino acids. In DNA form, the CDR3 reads TGTGCCAGCAGTTTATTGTCTGAGGGAGGGGCCTCCTACGAGCAGTACTTC. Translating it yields CASSLLSEGGASYEQYF.

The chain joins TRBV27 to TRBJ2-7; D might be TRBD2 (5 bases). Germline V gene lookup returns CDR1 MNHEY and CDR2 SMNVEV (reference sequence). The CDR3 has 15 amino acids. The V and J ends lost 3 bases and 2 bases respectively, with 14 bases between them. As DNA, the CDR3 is TGTGCCAGCAGTTTCGGTGCGGACTCAGCCTACGAGCAGTACTTC. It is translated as CASSFGADSAYEQYF.

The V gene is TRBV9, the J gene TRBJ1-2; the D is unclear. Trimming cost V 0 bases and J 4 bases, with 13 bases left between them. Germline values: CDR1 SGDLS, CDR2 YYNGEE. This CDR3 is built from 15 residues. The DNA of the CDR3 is TGTGCCAGCAGCGTAGAAGTTCGGGGTAGCTATGGCTACACCTTC. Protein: CASSVEVRGSYGYTF.

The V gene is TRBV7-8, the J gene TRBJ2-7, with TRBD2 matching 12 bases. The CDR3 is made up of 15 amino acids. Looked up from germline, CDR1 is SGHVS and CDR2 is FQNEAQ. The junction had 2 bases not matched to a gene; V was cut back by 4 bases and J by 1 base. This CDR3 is CASSYGTSGSYEQYF. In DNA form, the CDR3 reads TGTGCCAGCAGCTACGGGACTAGCGGGTCCTACGAGCAGTACTTC.

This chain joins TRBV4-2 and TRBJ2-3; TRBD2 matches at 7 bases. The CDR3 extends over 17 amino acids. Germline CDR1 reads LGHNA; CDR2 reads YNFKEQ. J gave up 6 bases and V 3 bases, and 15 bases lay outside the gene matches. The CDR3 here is CASSQRTTRLAADTQYF. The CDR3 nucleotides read TGTGCCAGCAGCCAGCGTACTACCCGACTAGCAGCGGATACGCAGTATTTT.

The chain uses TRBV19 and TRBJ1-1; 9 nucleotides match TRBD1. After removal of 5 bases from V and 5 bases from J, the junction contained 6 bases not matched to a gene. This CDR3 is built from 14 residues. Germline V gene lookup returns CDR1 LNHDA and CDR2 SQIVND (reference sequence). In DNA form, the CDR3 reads TGTGCCAGTAGTGCCGGGACAGGGCCGACTGAAGCTTTCTTT. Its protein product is CASSAGTGPTEAFF.

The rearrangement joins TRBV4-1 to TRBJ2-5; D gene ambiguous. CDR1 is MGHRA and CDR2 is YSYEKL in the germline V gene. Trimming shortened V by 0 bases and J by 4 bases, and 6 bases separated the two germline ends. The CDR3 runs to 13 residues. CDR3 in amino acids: CASSQDLRETQYF. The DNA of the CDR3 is TGCGCCAGCAGCCAAGATCTGCGAGAGACCCAGTACTTC.

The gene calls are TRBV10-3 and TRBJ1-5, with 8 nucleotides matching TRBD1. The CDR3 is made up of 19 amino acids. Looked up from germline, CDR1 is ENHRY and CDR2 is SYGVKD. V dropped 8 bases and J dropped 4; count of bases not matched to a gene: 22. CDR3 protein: CAIPSPTGDQTVGNQPQHF. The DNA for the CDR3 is TGTGCCATCCCCAGCCCGACAGGGGATCAAACCGTCGGAAATCAGCCCCAGCATTTT.

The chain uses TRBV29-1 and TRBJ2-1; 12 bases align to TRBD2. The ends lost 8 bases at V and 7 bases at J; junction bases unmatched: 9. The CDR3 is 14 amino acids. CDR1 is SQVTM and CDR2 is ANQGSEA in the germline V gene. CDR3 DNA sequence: TGCAGCTGCCTAGCGGGAGGGCTAGGGAATGAGCAGTTCTTC. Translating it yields CSCLAGGLGNEQFF.

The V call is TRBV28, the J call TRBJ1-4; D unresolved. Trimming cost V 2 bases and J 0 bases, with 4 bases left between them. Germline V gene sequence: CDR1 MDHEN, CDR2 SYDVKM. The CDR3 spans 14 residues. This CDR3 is CASSLQATNEKLFF. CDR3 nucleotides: TGTGCCAGCAGTTTACAGGCAACTAATGAAAAACTGTTTTTT.

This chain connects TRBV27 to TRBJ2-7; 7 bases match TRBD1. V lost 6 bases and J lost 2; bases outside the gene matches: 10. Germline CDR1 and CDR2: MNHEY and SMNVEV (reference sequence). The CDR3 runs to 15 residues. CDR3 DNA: TGTGCCAGCAGACCCACGACAGGGTTACCCTACGAGCAGTACTTC. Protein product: CASRPTTGLPYEQYF.

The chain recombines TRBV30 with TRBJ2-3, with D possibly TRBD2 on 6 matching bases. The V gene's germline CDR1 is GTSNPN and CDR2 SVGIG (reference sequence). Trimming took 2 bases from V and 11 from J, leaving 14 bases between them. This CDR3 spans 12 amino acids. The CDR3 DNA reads TGTGCCTGGAGTCCTACGGGGGTAGGGCAGTATTTT. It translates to CAWSPTGVGQYF.

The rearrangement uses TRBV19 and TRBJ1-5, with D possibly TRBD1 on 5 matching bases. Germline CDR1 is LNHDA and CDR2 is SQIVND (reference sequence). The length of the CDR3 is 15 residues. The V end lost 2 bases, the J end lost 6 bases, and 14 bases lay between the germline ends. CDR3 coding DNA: TGTGCCAGTAGTATATCGACGCGCGGGGCTCAGCCCCAGCATTTT. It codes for CASSISTRGAQPQHF.

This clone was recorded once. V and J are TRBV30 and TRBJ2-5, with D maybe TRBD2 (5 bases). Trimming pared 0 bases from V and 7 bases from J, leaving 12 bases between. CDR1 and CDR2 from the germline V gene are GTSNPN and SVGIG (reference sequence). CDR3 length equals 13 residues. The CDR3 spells CAWSVPRRATQYF. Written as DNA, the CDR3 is TGTGCCTGGAGTGTACCGAGGCGGGCGACCCAGTACTTC.